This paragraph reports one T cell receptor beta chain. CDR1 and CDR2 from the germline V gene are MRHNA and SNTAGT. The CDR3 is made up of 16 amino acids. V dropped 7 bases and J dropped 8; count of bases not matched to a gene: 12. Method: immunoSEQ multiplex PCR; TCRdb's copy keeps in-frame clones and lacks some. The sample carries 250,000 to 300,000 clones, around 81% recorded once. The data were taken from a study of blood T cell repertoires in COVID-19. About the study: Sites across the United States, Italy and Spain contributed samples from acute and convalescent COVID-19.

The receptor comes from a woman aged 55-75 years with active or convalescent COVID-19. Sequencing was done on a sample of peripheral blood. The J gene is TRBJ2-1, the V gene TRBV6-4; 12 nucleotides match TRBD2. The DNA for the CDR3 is TGTGCCAGCAAGACCCTAGCGGGGGGGGGCGCCTATGAGCAGTTCTTC. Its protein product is CASKTLAGGGAYEQFF.